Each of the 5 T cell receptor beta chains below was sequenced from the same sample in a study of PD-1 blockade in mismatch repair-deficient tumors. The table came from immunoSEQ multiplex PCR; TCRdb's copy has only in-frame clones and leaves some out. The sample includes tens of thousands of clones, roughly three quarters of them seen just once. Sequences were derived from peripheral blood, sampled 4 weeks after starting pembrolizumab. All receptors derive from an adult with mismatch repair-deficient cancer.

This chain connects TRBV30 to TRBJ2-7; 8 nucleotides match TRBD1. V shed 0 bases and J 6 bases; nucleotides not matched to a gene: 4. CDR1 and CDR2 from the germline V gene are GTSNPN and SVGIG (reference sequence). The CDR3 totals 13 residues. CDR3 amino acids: CAWSVGQGGEQYF. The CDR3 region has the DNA TGTGCCTGGAGTGTAGGACAGGGAGGCGAGCAGTACTTC. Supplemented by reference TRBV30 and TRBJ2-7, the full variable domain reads SQTIHQWPATLVQPVGSPLSLECTVEGTSNPNLYWYRQAAGRGLQLLFYSVGIGQISSEVPQNLSASRPQDRQFILSSKKLLLSDSGFYLCAWSVGQGGEQYFGPGTRLTVT.

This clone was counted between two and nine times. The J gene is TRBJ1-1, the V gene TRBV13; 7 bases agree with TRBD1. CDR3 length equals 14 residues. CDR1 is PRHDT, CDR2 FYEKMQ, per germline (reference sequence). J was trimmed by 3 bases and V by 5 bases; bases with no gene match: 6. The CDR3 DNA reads TGTGCCAGCAGCCCGACACAGGGGTACACTGAAGCTTTCTTT. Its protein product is CASSPTQGYTEAFF. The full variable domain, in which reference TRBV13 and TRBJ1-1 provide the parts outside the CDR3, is AAGVIQSPRHLIKEKRETATLKCYPIPRHDTVYWYQQGPGQDPQFLISFYEKMQSDKGSIPDRFSAQQFSDYHSELNMSSLELGDSALYFCASSPTQGYTEAFFGQGTRLTVV.

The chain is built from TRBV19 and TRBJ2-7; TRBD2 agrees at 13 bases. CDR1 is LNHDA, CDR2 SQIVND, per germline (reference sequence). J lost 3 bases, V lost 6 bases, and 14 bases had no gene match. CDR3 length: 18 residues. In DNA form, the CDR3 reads TGTGCCAGTAGCCCTAGGACTAGCGGGAGAGGTATCCTCTACGAGCAGTACTTC. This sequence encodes CASSPRTSGRGILYEQYF.

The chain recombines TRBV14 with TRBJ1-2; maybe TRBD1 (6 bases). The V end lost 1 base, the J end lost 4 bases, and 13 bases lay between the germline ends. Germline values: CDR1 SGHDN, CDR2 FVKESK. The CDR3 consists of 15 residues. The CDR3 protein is CASSQAMGAGYGYTF. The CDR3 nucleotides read TGTGCCAGCAGCCAAGCGATGGGGGCCGGCTATGGCTACACCTTC.

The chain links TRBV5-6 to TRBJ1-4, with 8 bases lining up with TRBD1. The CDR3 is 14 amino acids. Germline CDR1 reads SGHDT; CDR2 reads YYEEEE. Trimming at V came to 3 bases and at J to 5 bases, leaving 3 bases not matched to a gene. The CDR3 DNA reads TGTGCCAGCAGCTGGACAGGGTCCAATGAAAAACTGTTTTTT. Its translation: CASSWTGSNEKLFF. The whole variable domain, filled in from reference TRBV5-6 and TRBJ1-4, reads DAGVTQSPTHLIKTRGQQVTLRCSPKSGHDTVSWYQQALGQGPQFIFQYYEEEERQRGNFPDRFSGHQFPNYSSELNVNALLLGDSALYLCASSWTGSNEKLFFGSGTQLSVL.